The clone carrying this TCR beta chain was seen a handful of times. Its antigen remains unknown. The sample is drawn from a study of breast tumors, draining lymph nodes, adjacent tissues. The lymph nodes were axillary draining lymph nodes from breast cancer patients. TCRdb analysed the multiplex PCR reads with MiXCR anew, one entry per CDR3 protein. This table holds around 230,000 distinct CDR3 sequences, roughly 30% found once. The CDR3 consists of 11 residues. The V and J ends lost 10 bases and 3 bases respectively, with 9 bases between them. The germline gives CDR1 MDHEN, CDR2 SYDVKM. General study results and limits: Compared with basal-like, luminal-like tumors shared significantly more repertoire with nontumor tissue.

This chain joins TRBV28 and TRBJ1-2; tentative D call: TRBD1 (6 bases). The source is a female donor with breast cancer. Some clones in this sample may be carry-over from other donors' samples. The source material was axillary lymph node tissue. The CDR3 is CAIRTDYGYTF. Here the CDR3 DNA reads TGTGCCATCAGGACAGACTATGGCTACACCTTC.